Below are 29 T cell receptor beta chains sequenced from a single sample in a study of T cell repertoires in cytomegalovirus infection. TCRdb used MiXCR to reprocess the reads, holding one entry per CDR3 protein. Of 300,000 or so distinct CDR3 sequences in the sample, roughly a quarter were seen once. The sequenced material came from PBMCs. These receptors all stem from a human donor in good health (CMV status not recorded). Some clones in this sample may be carry-over from other donors' samples.

This clonotype was seen a few times. This sequence joins TRBV20-1 and TRBJ1-1; D might be TRBD1 (5 bases). Trimming left V 7 bases short and J 3 bases short, with 15 bases between. Germline CDR1 DFQATT, CDR2 SNEGSKA (reference sequence). CDR3 length: 13 amino acids. Here the CDR3 DNA reads TGCAGTGTCGGCCGGGGGGAAGACACTGAAGCTTTCTTT. Translated, it gives CSVGRGEDTEAFF.

The genes are TRBV5-1 and TRBJ1-5, with 8 bases identical to TRBD1. Germline trimming cut 4 bases from V and 5 bases from J; bases unmatched to any gene: 8. Germline V gene sequence: CDR1 SGHRS, CDR2 YFSETQ. The CDR3 has 15 amino acids. The CDR3 spells CASSVGQGTHQPQHF. The CDR3 DNA reads as TGCGCCAGCAGCGTCGGACAGGGCACGCATCAGCCCCAGCATTTT.

This clonotype was seen more than once but under ten times. The V and J genes are TRBV5-5 and TRBJ1-5, with TRBD1 identical over 7 bases. This CDR3 comprises 15 residues. The V gene end was trimmed by 4 bases and the J gene end by 5 bases; junction bases not matched to a gene: 9. Per the germline V gene, CDR1 is SGHKS and CDR2 is YYEKEE (reference sequence). The CDR3 bases are TGTGCCAGCAGCCGAGGTAGGGGGCTGGATCAGCCCCAGCATTTT. Amino acid sequence: CASSRGRGLDQPQHF.

In its sample, this clonotype was seen a few times. This chain connects TRBV28 to TRBJ1-4; D uncertain. CDR1 is MDHEN, CDR2 SYDVKM, per germline. The CDR3 sequence is 13 residues long. The V gene lost 5 bases and the J gene lost 8 bases, with 12 bases spanning the gap. As DNA, the CDR3 is TGTGCCAGCAGTGGGTTCGGAGAGGAAAAACTGTTTTTT. This gives the protein CASSGFGEEKLFF.

The chain is built from TRBV11-2 and TRBJ2-7, with a possible D match to TRBD2 (6 bases). CDR3 length equals 13 residues. V lost 3 bases and J 3 bases, leaving 9 bases between the germline ends. Germline values: CDR1 SGHAT, CDR2 FQNNGV. This CDR3 reads CASSFSGDYEQYF. In DNA, the CDR3 is TGTGCCAGCAGCTTCTCGGGGGACTACGAGCAGTACTTC.

This clonotype turned up a few times. This chain joins TRBV7-9 and TRBJ2-1; D not resolved. The germline V and J ends were trimmed by 5 bases and 4 bases, with 12 bases remaining between them. The germline V gene encodes CDR1 SEHNR and CDR2 FQNEAQ (reference sequence). The CDR3 runs 14 residues. Here the CDR3 reads CASSGVSGYNEQFF. The DNA for the CDR3 is TGTGCCAGCAGCGGGGTGTCGGGTTACAATGAGCAGTTCTTC.

A few counts support this clonotype. J is TRBJ1-4 and V is TRBV29-1; D not resolved. Germline V gene lookup returns CDR1 SQVTM and CDR2 ANQGSEA. This CDR3 is built from 15 residues. Trimming shortened V by 0 bases and J by 10 bases, and 18 bases separated the two germline ends. The CDR3 nucleotides read TGCAGCGTTGAAGAAAAAATAGGAACCCGCTTAAAACTGTTTTTT. Protein sequence: CSVEEKIGTRLKLFF.

The chain couples TRBV27 to TRBJ1-1, with a tentative D call TRBD1 (5 bases). Germline V lookup: CDR1 MNHEY, CDR2 SMNVEV (reference sequence). The CDR3 consists of 13 residues. Trimming removed 7 bases from V and 11 bases from J, with 20 bases in between. The CDR3: CASKSSTGGTAFF. For the CDR3, the DNA is TGTGCCAGCAAAAGTTCGACGGGGGGTACGGCTTTCTTT.

This clonotype was seen only a few times. The chain is built from TRBV7-2 and TRBJ2-7; perhaps TRBD1 as D (6 bases). Germline lookup yields CDR1 SGHTA and CDR2 FQGNSA. There are 13 residues in the CDR3. V gave up 5 bases and J gave up 4 bases, with 12 bases separating them. CDR3 sequence reads: CASSQRTVYEQYF. Written as DNA, the CDR3 is TGTGCCAGCAGCCAAAGGACAGTTTACGAGCAGTACTTC.

This clonotype was detected a few times. The genes are TRBV29-1 and TRBJ2-7; the D gene is possibly TRBD1 (6 bases). CDR1 is SQVTM, CDR2 ANQGSEA, per germline. The CDR3 totals 14 residues. Trimming left V 6 bases short and J 2 bases short, with 17 bases between. CDR3 sequence: CSVSDRRSPYEQYF. CDR3 DNA: TGCAGCGTCTCCGACAGGCGATCCCCCTACGAGCAGTACTTC.

This clonotype was counted a few times. The gene calls are TRBV7-2 and TRBJ1-1, with unresolved D. V shed 8 bases and J shed 4 bases, with 11 bases lying between them. The length of the CDR3 is 12 residues. Per the germline V gene, CDR1 is SGHTA and CDR2 is FQGNSA. The CDR3 DNA reads as TGTGCCAGCGCCCGCTCATCCACTGAAGCTTTCTTT. Protein product: CASARSSTEAFF.

This clonotype was seen once. This chain links TRBV6-2 or TRBV6-3 with TRBJ2-6; TRBD2 might be the D (5 bases). Germline values: CDR1 MNHEY, CDR2 SVGEGT. V was pared by 6 bases and J by 0 bases, with 12 bases between. The CDR3 is 16 amino acids. CDR3 region: CASSRDESSGANVLTF. The CDR3 region has the DNA TGTGCCAGCAGCCGGGATGAGAGCTCTGGGGCCAACGTCCTGACTTTC.

This clonotype was observed many times. The rearrangement links TRBV27 to TRBJ1-1; D is uncertain. The CDR3 is made up of 13 amino acids. The germline V and J ends were trimmed by 4 bases and 7 bases, with 13 bases remaining between them. The germline V gene has CDR1 MNHEY and CDR2 SMNVEV (reference sequence). The CDR3 DNA follows: TGTGCCAGCAGTTCCTGGGGTGGACTTGAAGCTTTCTTT. As protein: CASSSWGGLEAFF.

The table lists this clonotype with a few counts. This sequence joins TRBV7-9 and TRBJ1-1, with D perhaps TRBD1 (5 bases). Trimming took 2 bases from V and 6 from J, leaving 19 bases between them. Germline CDR1 and CDR2: SEHNR and FQNEAQ (reference sequence). The CDR3 extends over 16 amino acids. The CDR3 DNA follows: TGTGCCAGCAGCTTACCGGGTACCCCAGGGACCCCTGAAGCTTTCTTT. This encodes CASSLPGTPGTPEAFF.

The chain carries TRBV28 and TRBJ2-2, with 8 bases identical to TRBD2. V lost 5 bases and J lost 6; bases outside the gene matches: 8. Germline V gene data show CDR1 as MDHEN and CDR2 as SYDVKM. The CDR3 sequence is 15 residues long. The DNA of the CDR3 is TGTGCCAGCAGTCCCAGCGGGAGAAATCCCGGGGAGCTGTTTTTT. Translated: CASSPSGRNPGELFF.

This clonotype was seen at least ten times. The gene calls are TRBV7-2 and TRBJ2-5; TRBD1 agrees at 7 bases. J gave up 5 bases and V 1 base, and 4 bases lay outside the gene matches. Germline V CDR1 and CDR2: SGHTA, FQGNSA. The length of the CDR3 is 14 residues. The CDR3 loop reads CASSLGGGGETQYF. As DNA, the CDR3 is TGTGCCAGCAGCTTAGGAGGGGGCGGGGAGACCCAGTACTTC.

This clonotype occurred a few times. The rearrangement links TRBV7-3 to TRBJ2-7, with 9 positions matching TRBD1. V gave up 5 bases and J gave up 7 bases; unmatched junction bases: 12. Germline V gives CDR1 SGHTA, CDR2 FQGTGA. CDR3 length: 15 residues. The CDR3 coding sequence is TGTGCCAGCAGCCCCCCGGGACAGGGTTTCAGGGAGCAGTACTTC. Translation gives CASSPPGQGFREQYF.

Only a few counts were recorded for this clonotype. At one boundary the junction diverges from the germline segment, which might be a read error. DNA for the CDR3: TGTGCTAGCAGCCCCAGACTAGCGGACACCTACAATGAGCAGTTCTTC. Translated: CASSPRLADTYNEQFF. This chain uses TRBV7-7 with TRBJ2-1; 9 positions match TRBD2. There are 16 residues in the CDR3. From germline, CDR1 is SSHAT and CDR2 FNYEAQ (reference sequence).

The rearrangement links TRBV6-1 to TRBJ1-1; 7 positions match TRBD1. Germline assignment: CDR1 MNHNS and CDR2 SASEGT. J was trimmed by 11 bases and V by 5 bases; bases with no gene match: 8. The CDR3 spans 12 residues. The CDR3 here is CASSSLDRDAFF. In nucleotides, the CDR3 is TGTGCCAGCAGTTCCCTTGACAGGGACGCTTTCTTT.

This clonotype appeared a few times. The chain uses TRBV29-1 and TRBJ2-5, with D perhaps matching TRBD2 (6 bases). CDR3 length equals 14 residues. V dropped 8 bases and J dropped 9 bases, with 25 bases sitting between them. CDR1 is SQVTM, CDR2 ANQGSEA, per germline. CDR3 amino acids: CSLTAGQGGVAQYF. CDR3 in DNA: TGCAGCCTAACGGCGGGGCAGGGCGGGGTGGCCCAGTACTTC.

This clonotype was observed a few times. The V call is TRBV7-9, the J call TRBJ1-1, with 7 positions matching TRBD1. The CDR3 has 12 amino acids. Germline loops: CDR1 SEHNR, CDR2 FQNEAQ (reference sequence). Trimming took 4 bases from V and 11 from J; bases not matched to a gene: 7. DNA for the CDR3: TGTGCCAGCAGCTCGGGACAGAGGGGGGCTTTCTTT. It codes for CASSSGQRGAFF.

This chain links TRBV19 with TRBJ2-3, with D perhaps TRBD2 (5 bases). The CDR3 runs 14 residues. The V gene lost 3 bases and the J gene lost 2 bases, with 9 bases spanning the gap. CDR1 and CDR2 (germline): LNHDA, SQIVND (reference sequence). The DNA for the CDR3 is TGTGCCAGTAGTATTGGACTGAACACAGATACGCAGTATTTT. Its protein product is CASSIGLNTDTQYF. The entire variable domain, with the rest obtained from reference TRBV19 and TRBJ2-3, is as follows: DGGITQSPKYLFRKEGQNVTLSCEQNLNHDAMYWYRQDPGQGLRLIYYSQIVNDFQKGDIAEGYSVSREKKESFPLTVTSAQKNPTAFYLCASSIGLNTDTQYFGPGTRLTVL.

V gene TRBV6-1 combines with J gene TRBJ2-7; TRBD1 aligns across 8 bases. V was clipped by 5 bases and J by 0 bases; unmatched bases: 6. The CDR3 consists of 15 residues. CDR1 is MNHNS, CDR2 SASEGT, per germline. CDR3 DNA: TGTGCCAGCAGTCTTACCGGGACAGGCTCCTACGAGCAGTACTTC. Translated, it gives CASSLTGTGSYEQYF.

A remark on this clonotype: One end of the junction fails to match germline, which may point to a read error. The rearrangement uses TRBV24-1 and TRBJ2-2, with 8 bases identical to TRBD1. Looked up from germline, CDR1 is KGHDR and CDR2 is SFDVKD. This CDR3 spans 20 amino acids. For the CDR3, the DNA is TGTGCCACCTGTGATTCCGGGACAGGATACTCCTTAAGACGGACCGGGGAGCTGTTTTTT. Protein sequence: CATCDSGTGYSLRRTGELFF.

This clonotype was observed many times. V usage is TRBV7-8 and J usage is TRBJ1-1; perhaps TRBD1 as D (5 bases). CDR1 SGHVS and CDR2 FQNEAQ come from the germline V gene. The CDR3 runs 11 residues. Trimming took off 5 bases at V and 7 bases at J, with 8 bases between the two ends. The CDR3 region has the DNA TGTGCCAGCAGCCCGACAGTTGAAGCTTTCTTT. It specifies CASSPTVEAFF.

This clonotype was counted at least ten times. The chain joins TRBV14 to TRBJ2-7, with a weak D call TRBD2 (6 bases). This CDR3 is built from 15 residues. Germline lookup yields CDR1 SGHDN and CDR2 FVKESK. The V and J ends lost 6 bases and 5 bases respectively, with 20 bases between them. The CDR3 sequence is CASRPAGRVSNEQYF. As DNA, the CDR3 is TGTGCCAGCAGGCCTGCGGGGAGAGTATCCAACGAGCAGTACTTC.

In its sample, this clonotype was seen a few times. The chain combines TRBV5-1 with TRBJ1-1; 8 bases agree with TRBD1. CDR1 SGHRS and CDR2 YFSETQ come from the germline V gene. The CDR3 is made up of 14 amino acids. Unmatched junction bases numbered 5, after V lost 1 base and J lost 6 bases. CDR3 loop: CASSLWQGASEAFF. CDR3 coding DNA: TGCGCCAGCAGCTTGTGGCAGGGGGCCTCTGAAGCTTTCTTT.

The DNA of the CDR3 is TGCAGCGTTGATAAAGGGATTGGCAATGAGCAGTTCTTC. Translating it yields CSVDKGIGNEQFF. The J gene is TRBJ2-1, the V gene TRBV29-1; no definite D call. V was cut by 3 bases and J by 6 bases, with 12 bases left in between. Germline V gene data show CDR1 as SQVTM and CDR2 as ANQGSEA. This CDR3 is built from 13 residues.

This clonotype was counted ten times or more. The V call is TRBV6-5, the J call TRBJ2-1; D uncertain. The CDR3 contains 15 residues. Trimming left V 3 bases short and J 0 bases short, with 9 bases between. In germline, CDR1 is MNHEY, CDR2 SVGAGI. CDR3 amino acids: CASSYWQSSYNEQFF. CDR3 sequence (DNA): TGTGCCAGCAGTTATTGGCAGAGCTCCTACAATGAGCAGTTCTTC.